These 8 T cell receptor beta chains came from one sample sequenced in a study of beta chain features in type 1 diabetes. General study findings and limits: People with Type 1 diabetes carried modestly yet significantly shorter TCRB CDR3s in all four CD4+ subsets.

TCRB transcripts that were expressed got sequenced, as all of the isolated RNA had been reverse transcribed. Generated by immunoSEQ multiplex PCR, the TCRdb table keeps only in-frame clones and is missing some. Of roughly 100,000 clones listed, 25% to 30% are singletons. No antigens are known for them. Sequences were obtained from central memory CD4+ T cells from blood. These receptors all come from a woman in her late teens or twenties with type 1 diabetes.

The V call is TRBV27, the J call TRBJ2-1, with 11 bases aligning to TRBD2. CDR1 and CDR2 (germline): MNHEY, SMNVEV (reference sequence). V was pared by 4 bases and J by 1 base, with 6 bases of the junction left unmatched. CDR3 length: 17 residues. CDR3 in DNA: TGTGCCAGCAGTTCTAGGACTAGCGGGTATTCCTACAATGAGCAGTTCTTC. Translating it yields CASSSRTSGYSYNEQFF.

V gene TRBV25-1 combines with J gene TRBJ1-3; a weak D match, TRBD1 (5 bases). CDR3 length: 15 residues. Germline V lookup: CDR1 MGHDK, CDR2 SYGVNS. V lost 5 bases to trimming and J lost 9 bases, with 20 bases between them. CDR3 protein: CASSSRSLGGGTIYF. CDR3 nucleotides: TGTGCCAGCAGTTCCCGGAGTCTTGGGGGAGGCACCATATATTTT.

The V call is TRBV2, the J call TRBJ2-3, with 8 bases lining up with TRBD2. The germline V gene encodes CDR1 SNHLY and CDR2 FYNNEI. Unmatched junction bases numbered 4, after V lost 0 bases and J lost 5 bases. CDR3 length: 15 residues. The CDR3 DNA sequence: TGTGCCAGCAGTGAAGCTCTCGGGAGGGGAGATACGCAGTATTTT. This translates into CASSEALGRGDTQYF. The entire variable domain, with the rest obtained from reference TRBV2 and TRBJ2-3, is as follows: EPEVTQTPSHQVTQMGQEVILRCVPISNHLYFYWYRQILGQKVEFLVSFYNNEISEKSEIFDDQFSVERPDGSNFTLKIRSTKLEDSAMYFCASSEALGRGDTQYFGPGTRLTVL.

The chain couples TRBV12-5 to TRBJ1-2; 8 positions agree with TRBD1. The CDR3 spans 15 residues. Germline CDR1 LGHNT, CDR2 FRNRAP. Losses at the gene ends were 5 bases for V and 3 bases for J; bases not matched to a gene: 8. Written as DNA, the CDR3 is TGTGCTAGTGGTGTCCGGGACAGGATTTACTATGGCTACACCTTC. It encodes CASGVRDRIYYGYTF. The complete variable domain, with remaining parts taken from reference TRBV12-5 and TRBJ1-2, reads DARVTQTPRHKVTEMGQEVTMRCQPILGHNTVFWYRQTMMQGLELLAYFRNRAPLDDSGMPKDRFSAEMPDATLATLKIQPSEPRDSAVYFCASGVRDRIYYGYTFGSGTRLTVV.

This clone was counted a few times. V is TRBV29-1 and J is TRBJ1-3; D is ambiguous. Looked up from germline, CDR1 is SQVTM and CDR2 is ANQGSEA. Trimming shortened V by 6 bases and J by 0 bases, and 12 bases separated the two germline ends. CDR3 length: 14 amino acids. The CDR3 DNA is TGCAGCGTGGGCGACGAGTTCTCTGGAAACACCATATATTTT. Its protein product is CSVGDEFSGNTIYF.

This clone showed up just a few times. The chain joins TRBV29-1 to TRBJ1-3, with 9 nucleotides matching TRBD1. CDR1 is SQVTM, CDR2 ANQGSEA, per germline. The CDR3 contains 14 residues. With V trimmed by 5 bases and J by 3 bases, 5 bases remained unmatched. CDR3 protein: CSVWDRAGGNTIYF. DNA of the CDR3: TGCAGCGTTTGGGACAGGGCAGGTGGAAACACCATATATTTT.

This clone occurred a few times. This rearrangement joins TRBV7-3 to TRBJ2-5, with unresolved D. V dropped 5 bases and J dropped 2 bases, with 9 bases sitting between them. This CDR3 is 13 amino acids long. Per the germline V gene, CDR1 is SGHTA and CDR2 is FQGTGA. The CDR3 reads CASSLGPQETQYF. CDR3 coding DNA: TGTGCCAGCAGCCTCGGTCCTCAAGAGACCCAGTACTTC.

The rearrangement uses TRBV14 and TRBJ2-7, with D possibly being TRBD2 (6 bases). The CDR3 totals 14 residues. The germline V and J ends were trimmed by 0 bases and 6 bases, with 12 bases remaining between them. Germline V gives CDR1 SGHDN, CDR2 FVKESK. DNA of the CDR3: TGTGCCAGCAGCCAAGATTTCGGAGGGTTCGAGCAGTACTTC. Protein: CASSQDFGGFEQYF.